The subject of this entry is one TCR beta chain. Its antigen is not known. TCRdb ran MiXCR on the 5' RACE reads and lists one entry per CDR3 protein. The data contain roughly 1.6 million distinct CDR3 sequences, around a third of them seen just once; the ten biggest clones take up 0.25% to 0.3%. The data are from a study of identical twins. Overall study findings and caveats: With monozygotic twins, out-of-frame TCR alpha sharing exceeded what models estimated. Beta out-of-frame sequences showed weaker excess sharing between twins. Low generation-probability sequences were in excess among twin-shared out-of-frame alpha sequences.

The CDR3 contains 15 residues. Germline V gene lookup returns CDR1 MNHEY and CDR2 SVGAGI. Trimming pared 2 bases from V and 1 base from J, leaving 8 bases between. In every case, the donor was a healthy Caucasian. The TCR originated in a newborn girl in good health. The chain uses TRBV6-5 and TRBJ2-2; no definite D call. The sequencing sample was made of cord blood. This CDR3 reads CASSYVAGNTGELFF. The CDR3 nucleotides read TGTGCCAGCAGTTACGTGGCAGGGAACACCGGGGAGCTGTTTTTT.